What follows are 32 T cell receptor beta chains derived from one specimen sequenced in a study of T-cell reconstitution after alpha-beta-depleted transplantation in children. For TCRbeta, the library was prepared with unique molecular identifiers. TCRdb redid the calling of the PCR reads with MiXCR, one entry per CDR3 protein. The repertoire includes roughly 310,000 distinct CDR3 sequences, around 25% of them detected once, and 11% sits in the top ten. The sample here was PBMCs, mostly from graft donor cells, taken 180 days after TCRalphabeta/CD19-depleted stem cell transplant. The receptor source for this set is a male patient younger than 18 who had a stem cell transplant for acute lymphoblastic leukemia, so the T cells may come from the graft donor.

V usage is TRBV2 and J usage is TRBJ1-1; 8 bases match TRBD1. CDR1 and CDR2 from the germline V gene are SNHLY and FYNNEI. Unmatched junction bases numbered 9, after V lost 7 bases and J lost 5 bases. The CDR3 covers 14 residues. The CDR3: CASTVDRVRTEAFF. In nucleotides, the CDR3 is TGTGCCAGCACTGTGGACAGGGTGAGGACTGAAGCTTTCTTT.

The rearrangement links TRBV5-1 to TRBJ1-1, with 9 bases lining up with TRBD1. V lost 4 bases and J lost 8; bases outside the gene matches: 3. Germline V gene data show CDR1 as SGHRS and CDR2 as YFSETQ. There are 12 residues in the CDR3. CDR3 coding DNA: TGCGCCAGCAGCGGGACAGGGTCGGAAGCTTTCTTT. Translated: CASSGTGSEAFF.

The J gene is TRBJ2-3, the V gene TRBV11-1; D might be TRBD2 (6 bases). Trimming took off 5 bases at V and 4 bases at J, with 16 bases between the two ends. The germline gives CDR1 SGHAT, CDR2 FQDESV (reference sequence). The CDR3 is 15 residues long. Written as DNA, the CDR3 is TGTGCCAGCAGCCGTGCGTTAGGGGAGGCAGATACGCAGTATTTT. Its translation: CASSRALGEADTQYF. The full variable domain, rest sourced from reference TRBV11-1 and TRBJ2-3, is EAEVAQSPRYKITEKSQAVAFWCDPISGHATLYWYRQILGQGPELLVQFQDESVVDDSQLPKDRFSAERLKGVDSTLKIQPAELGDSAMYLCASSRALGEADTQYFGPGTRLTVL.

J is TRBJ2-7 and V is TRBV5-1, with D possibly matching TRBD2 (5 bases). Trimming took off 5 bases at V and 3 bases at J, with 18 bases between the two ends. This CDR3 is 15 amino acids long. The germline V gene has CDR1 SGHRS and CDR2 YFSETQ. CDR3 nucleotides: TGCGCCAGCAGACTAGGGCCGGCCACCAGCTACGAGCAGTACTTC. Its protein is CASRLGPATSYEQYF.

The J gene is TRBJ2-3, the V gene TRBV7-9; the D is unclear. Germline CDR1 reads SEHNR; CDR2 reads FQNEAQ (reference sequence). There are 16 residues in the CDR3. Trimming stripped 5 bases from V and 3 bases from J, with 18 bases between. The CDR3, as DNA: TGTGCCAGCAGCCCCCAAGGGCAGACGATGACAGATACGCAGTATTTT. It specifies CASSPQGQTMTDTQYF.

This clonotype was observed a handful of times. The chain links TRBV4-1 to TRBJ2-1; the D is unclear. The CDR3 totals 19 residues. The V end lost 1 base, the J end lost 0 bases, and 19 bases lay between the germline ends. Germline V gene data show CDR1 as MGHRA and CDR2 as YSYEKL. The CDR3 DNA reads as TGCGCCAGCAGCCAAGGGCAGCGCATTCTGGGAAGCTCCTACAATGAGCAGTTCTTC. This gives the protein CASSQGQRILGSSYNEQFF.

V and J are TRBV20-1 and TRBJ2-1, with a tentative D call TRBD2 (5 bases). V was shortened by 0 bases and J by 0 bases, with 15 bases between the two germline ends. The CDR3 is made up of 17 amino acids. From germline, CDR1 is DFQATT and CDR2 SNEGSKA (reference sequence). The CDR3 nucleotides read TGCAGTGCTAGAGATTTTTGGCGGGTTAGCTCCTACAATGAGCAGTTCTTC. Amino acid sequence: CSARDFWRVSSYNEQFF.

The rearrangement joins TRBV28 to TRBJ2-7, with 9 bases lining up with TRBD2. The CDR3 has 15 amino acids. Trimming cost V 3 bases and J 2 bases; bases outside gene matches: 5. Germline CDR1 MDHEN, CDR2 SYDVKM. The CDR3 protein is CASSLASGAPYEQYF. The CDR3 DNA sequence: TGTGCCAGCAGTTTGGCTAGCGGGGCCCCCTACGAGCAGTACTTC.

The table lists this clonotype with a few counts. CDR3 coding DNA: TGCGCCAGCAGTTCCCGGCTAGCGGGGGACAATGAGCAGTTCTTC. Translating it yields CASSSRLAGDNEQFF. This chain connects TRBV5-1 to TRBJ2-1, with TRBD2 matching 10 bases. The length of the CDR3 is 15 residues. The V and J ends lost 5 bases and 5 bases, in that order; junction bases with no gene match: 7. CDR1 SGHRS and CDR2 YFSETQ come from the germline V gene.

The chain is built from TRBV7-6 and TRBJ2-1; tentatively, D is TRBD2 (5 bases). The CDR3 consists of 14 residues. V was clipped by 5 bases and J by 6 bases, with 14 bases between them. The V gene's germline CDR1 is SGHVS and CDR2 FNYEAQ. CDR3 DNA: TGTGCCAGCAGCCTATATCTAGGACTCAATGAGCAGTTCTTC. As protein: CASSLYLGLNEQFF.

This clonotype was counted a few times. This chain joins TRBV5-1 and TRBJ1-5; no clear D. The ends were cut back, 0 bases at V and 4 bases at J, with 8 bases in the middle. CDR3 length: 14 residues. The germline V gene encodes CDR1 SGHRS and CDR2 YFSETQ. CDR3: CASSLDGLNQPQHF. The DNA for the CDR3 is TGCGCCAGCAGCTTGGACGGTCTAAATCAGCCCCAGCATTTT.

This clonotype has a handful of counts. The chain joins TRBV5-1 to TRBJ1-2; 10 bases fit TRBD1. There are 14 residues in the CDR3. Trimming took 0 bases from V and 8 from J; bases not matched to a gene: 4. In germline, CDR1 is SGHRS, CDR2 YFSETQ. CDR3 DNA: TGCGCCAGCAGCTTGGGGACAGGGGGTGACGGCTACACCTTC. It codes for CASSLGTGGDGYTF.

The CDR3 protein is CASRRVGGGVYNEQFF. The CDR3 bases are TGCGCCAGCAGGCGTGTTGGTGGGGGGGTCTACAATGAGCAGTTCTTC. This sequence joins TRBV4-1 and TRBJ2-1, with TRBD2 identical over 7 bases. The junction had 11 bases not matched to a gene; V was cut back by 6 bases and J by 3 bases. This CDR3 comprises 16 residues. The germline V gene encodes CDR1 MGHRA and CDR2 YSYEKL.

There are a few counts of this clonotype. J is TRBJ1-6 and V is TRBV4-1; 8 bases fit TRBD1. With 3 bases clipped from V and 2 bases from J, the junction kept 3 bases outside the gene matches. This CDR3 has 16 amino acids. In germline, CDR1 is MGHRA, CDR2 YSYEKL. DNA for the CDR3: TGCGCCAGCAGCCAGGAGACAGGGGCCTATAATTCACCCCTCCACTTT. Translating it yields CASSQETGAYNSPLHF.

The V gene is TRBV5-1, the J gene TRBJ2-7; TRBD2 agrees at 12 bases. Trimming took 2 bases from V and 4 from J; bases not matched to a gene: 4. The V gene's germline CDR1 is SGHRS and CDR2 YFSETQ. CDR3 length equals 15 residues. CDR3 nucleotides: TGCGCCAGCAGCTTTCTAGCGGGAGGGGATTACGAGCAGTACTTC. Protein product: CASSFLAGGDYEQYF.

The DNA of the CDR3 is TGCAGCGTTGGTAAGGGTGTGGACTATGGCTACACCTTC. Residues: CSVGKGVDYGYTF. This chain links TRBV29-1 with TRBJ1-2, with unresolved D. V was cut by 4 bases and J by 3 bases, with 12 bases left in between. The CDR3 has 13 amino acids. Germline CDR1 SQVTM, CDR2 ANQGSEA.

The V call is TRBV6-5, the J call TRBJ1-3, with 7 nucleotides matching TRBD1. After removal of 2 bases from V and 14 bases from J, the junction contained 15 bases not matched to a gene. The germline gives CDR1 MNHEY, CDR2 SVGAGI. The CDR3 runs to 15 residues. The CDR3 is CASSYLQDRFRGLYF. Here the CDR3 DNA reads TGTGCCAGCAGTTACCTACAGGACAGGTTCCGGGGGCTATATTTT.

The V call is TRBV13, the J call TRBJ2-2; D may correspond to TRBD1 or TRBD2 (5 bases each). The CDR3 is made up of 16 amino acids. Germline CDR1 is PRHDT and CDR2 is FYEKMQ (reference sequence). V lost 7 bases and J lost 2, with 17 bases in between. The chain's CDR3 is CASTPLGDPNTGELFF. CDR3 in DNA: TGTGCCAGCACGCCCTTAGGGGACCCAAACACCGGGGAGCTGTTTTTT.

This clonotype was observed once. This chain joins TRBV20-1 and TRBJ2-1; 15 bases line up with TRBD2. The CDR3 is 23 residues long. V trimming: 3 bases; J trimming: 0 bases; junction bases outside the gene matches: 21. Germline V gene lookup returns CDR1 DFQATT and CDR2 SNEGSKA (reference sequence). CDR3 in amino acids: CSARKAGTSGRTIAIFSYNEQFF. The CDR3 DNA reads TGCAGTGCTAGGAAGGCCGGGACTAGCGGGAGGACAATCGCGATTTTCTCCTACAATGAGCAGTTCTTC.

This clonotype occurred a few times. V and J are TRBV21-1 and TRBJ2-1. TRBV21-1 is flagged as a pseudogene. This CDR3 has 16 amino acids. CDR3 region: CASSKIRESSYNEQFF. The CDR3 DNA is TGTGCCAGCAGCAAAATCCGAGAGAGCTCCTACAATGAGCAGTTCTTC.

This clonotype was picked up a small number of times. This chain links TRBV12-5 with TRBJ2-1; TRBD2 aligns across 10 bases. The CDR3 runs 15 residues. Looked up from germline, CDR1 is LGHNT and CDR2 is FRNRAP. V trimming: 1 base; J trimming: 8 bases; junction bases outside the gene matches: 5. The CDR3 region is CASGLASGRVDEQFF. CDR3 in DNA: TGTGCTAGTGGTTTGGCAAGCGGGAGGGTCGATGAGCAGTTCTTC.

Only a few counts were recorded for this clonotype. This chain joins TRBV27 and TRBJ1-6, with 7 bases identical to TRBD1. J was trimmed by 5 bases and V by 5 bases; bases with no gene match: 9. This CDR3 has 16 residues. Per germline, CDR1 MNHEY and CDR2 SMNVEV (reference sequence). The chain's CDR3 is CASSPGTVRHNSPLHF. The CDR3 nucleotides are TGTGCCAGCAGTCCTGGGACAGTAAGACATAATTCACCCCTCCACTTT.

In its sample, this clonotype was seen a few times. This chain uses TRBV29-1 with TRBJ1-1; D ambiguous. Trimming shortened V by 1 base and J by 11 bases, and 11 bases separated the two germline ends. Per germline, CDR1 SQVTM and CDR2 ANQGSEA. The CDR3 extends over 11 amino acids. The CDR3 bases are TGCAGCGTTGAAGCCTCTGGGCTGGCTTTCTTT. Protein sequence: CSVEASGLAFF. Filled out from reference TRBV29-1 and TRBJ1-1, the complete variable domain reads SAVISQKPSRDICQRGTSLTIQCQVDSQVTMMFWYRQQPGQSLTLIATANQGSEATYESGFVIDKFPISRPNLTFSTLTVSNMSPEDSSIYLCSVEASGLAFFGQGTRLTVV.

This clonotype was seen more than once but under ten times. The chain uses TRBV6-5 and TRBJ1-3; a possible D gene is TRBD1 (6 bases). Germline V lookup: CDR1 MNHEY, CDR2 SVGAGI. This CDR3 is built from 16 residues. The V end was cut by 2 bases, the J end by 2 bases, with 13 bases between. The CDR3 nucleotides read TGTGCCAGCAGTTACCAGAGGGGGTTGGCTGGAAACACCATATATTTT. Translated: CASSYQRGLAGNTIYF.

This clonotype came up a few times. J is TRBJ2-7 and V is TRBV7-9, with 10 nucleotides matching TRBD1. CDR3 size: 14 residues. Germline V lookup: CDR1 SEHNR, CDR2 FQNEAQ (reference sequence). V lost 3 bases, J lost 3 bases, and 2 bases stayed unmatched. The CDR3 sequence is CASSFWTGGYEQYF. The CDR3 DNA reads TGTGCCAGCAGCTTTTGGACAGGGGGCTACGAGCAGTACTTC.

CDR3 DNA sequence: TGCGCCAGCAGCTTGGGATGGGGTTTGAACACTGAAGCTTTCTTT. It yields the protein CASSLGWGLNTEAFF. The V call is TRBV5-1, the J call TRBJ1-1, with D uncertain. The CDR3 runs 15 residues. Germline V gene lookup returns CDR1 SGHRS and CDR2 YFSETQ. Trimming left V 0 bases short and J 0 bases short, with 9 bases between.

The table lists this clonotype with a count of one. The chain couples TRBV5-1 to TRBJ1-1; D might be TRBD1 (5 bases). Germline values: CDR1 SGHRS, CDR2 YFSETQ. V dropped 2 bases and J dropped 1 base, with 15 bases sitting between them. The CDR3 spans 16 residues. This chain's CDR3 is CASSFLRGCGNTEAFF. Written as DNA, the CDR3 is TGCGCCAGCAGCTTCCTTAGGGGATGTGGGAACACTGAAGCTTTCTTT.

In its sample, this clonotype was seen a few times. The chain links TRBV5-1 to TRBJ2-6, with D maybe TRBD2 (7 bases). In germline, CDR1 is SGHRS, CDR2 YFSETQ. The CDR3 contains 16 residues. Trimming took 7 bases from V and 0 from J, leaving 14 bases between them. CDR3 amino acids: CASGGGGFSGANVLTF. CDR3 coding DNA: TGCGCCAGCGGTGGGGGGGGCTTCTCTGGGGCCAACGTCCTGACTTTC.

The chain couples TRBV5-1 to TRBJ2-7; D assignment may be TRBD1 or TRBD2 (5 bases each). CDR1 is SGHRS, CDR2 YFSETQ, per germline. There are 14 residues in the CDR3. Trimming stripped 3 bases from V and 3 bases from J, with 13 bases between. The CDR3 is CASSYRGTSYEQYF. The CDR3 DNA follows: TGCGCCAGCAGCTACCGAGGGACCAGCTACGAGCAGTACTTC.

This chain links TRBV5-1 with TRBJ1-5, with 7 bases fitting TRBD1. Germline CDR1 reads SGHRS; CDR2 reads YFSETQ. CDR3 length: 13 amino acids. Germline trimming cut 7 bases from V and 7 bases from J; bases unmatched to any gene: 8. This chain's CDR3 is CASLQGGLQPQHF. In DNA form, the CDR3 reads TGCGCCAGCCTTCAGGGGGGTTTACAGCCCCAGCATTTT.

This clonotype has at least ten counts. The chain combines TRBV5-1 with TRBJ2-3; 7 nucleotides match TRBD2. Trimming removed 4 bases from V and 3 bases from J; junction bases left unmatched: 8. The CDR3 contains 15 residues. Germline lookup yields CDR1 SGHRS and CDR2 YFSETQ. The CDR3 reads CASSPGREGTDTQYF. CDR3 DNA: TGCGCCAGCAGCCCTGGGAGGGAGGGAACAGATACGCAGTATTTT.

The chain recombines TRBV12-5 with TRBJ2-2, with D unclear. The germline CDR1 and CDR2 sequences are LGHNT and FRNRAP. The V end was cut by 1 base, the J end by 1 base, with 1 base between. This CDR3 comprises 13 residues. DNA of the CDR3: TGTGCTAGTGGTTTGGAGAACACCGGGGAGCTGTTTTTT. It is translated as CASGLENTGELFF. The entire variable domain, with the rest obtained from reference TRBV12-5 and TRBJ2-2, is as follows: DARVTQTPRHKVTEMGQEVTMRCQPILGHNTVFWYRQTMMQGLELLAYFRNRAPLDDSGMPKDRFSAEMPDATLATLKIQPSEPRDSAVYFCASGLENTGELFFGEGSRLTVL.